A selection of T cell receptor beta chains follows, all from one sample in a study of blood T cell repertoires in COVID-19. The table came from immunoSEQ multiplex PCR; TCRdb's copy has only in-frame clones and leaves some out. The sample carries roughly 250,000 clones, about 87% recorded once. Source material: peripheral blood. These receptors came from a human donor in a cohort sampled during active COVID-19. Each CDR3 is given with its conserved first and last residue. D genes are given only for firm matches. Expanded clones are given a class, and other clones once, few, many or no size at all.

TRBJ1-5 | - | TRBV9 | - | TGTGCCAGCAGCGTAGGGGGCAGCCTCAATCAGCCCCAGCATTTT | CASSVGGSLNQPQHF
TRBJ1-1 | - | TRBV28 | - | TGTGCCAGCAGTTTATCCGGTGGGGCGTACACTGAAGCTTTCTTT | CASSLSGGAYTEAFF
TRBJ2-7 | TRBD1 | TRBV19 | few | TGTGCCAGTAGTACCTCAAGAGGGCAGGGGGCCAACGAGCAGTACTTC | CASSTSRGQGANEQYF
TRBJ2-3 | TRBD2 | TRBV27 | once | TGTGCCAGCAGTCAGACGGCGGGACTAACGCAGTATTTT | CASSQTAGLTQYF
TRBJ1-1 | - | TRBV27 | - | TGTGCCAGCAGGGCACCGGGTTCAATGAACACTGAAGCTTTCTTT | CASRAPGSMNTEAFF
TRBJ2-7 | TRBD1 | TRBV12-3/TRBV12-4 | - | TGTGCCAGCAGAACGACAGGGTTGAACGAGCAGTACTTC | CASRTTGLNEQYF
TRBJ2-7 | - | TRBV10-2 | - | TGCGCCAGCAGTGACGTCGGGTGGACAGCCTCCTACGAGCAGTACTTC | CASSDVGWTASYEQYF
TRBJ1-5 | TRBD1 | TRBV27 | - | TGTGCCAGCAGTTTATCGGGACAGGCGTACTTTGGTCAGCCCCAGCATTTT | CASSLSGQAYFGQPQHF
TRBJ2-2 | TRBD2 | TRBV5-1 | once | TGCGCCAGCAGCTTAAATAGCGGGACGAACACCGGGGAGCTGTTTTTT | CASSLNSGTNTGELFF
TRBJ1-1 | - | TRBV28 | - | TGTGCCAGCAGTTTGCGGGGCACTGAAGCTTTCTTT | CASSLRGTEAFF
TRBJ1-2 | - | TRBV29-1 | - | TGCAGCGCTGGGCAGTTGAACTATGGCTACACCTTC | CSAGQLNYGYTF
TRBJ1-2 | TRBD1 | TRBV19 | - | TGTGCCAGTAGTAACAGGGGGCTTGGCTACACCTTC | CASSNRGLGYTF
TRBJ2-7 | - | TRBV7-9 | - | TGTGCCAGCAGCTTAGTTCCAGGTCCCTACGAGCAGTACTTC | CASSLVPGPYEQYF
TRBJ1-2 | TRBD1 | TRBV19 | - | TGTGCCAGTAGCCGGGACAGGGGTAACTATGGCTACACCTTC | CASSRDRGNYGYTF
TRBJ2-7 | TRBD2 | TRBV6-5 | once | TGTGCCAGCAGGAACATAGCGGGAGGGCCGCAGCAGTACTTC | CASRNIAGGPQQYF
TRBJ1-2 | - | TRBV3-1/TRBV3-2 | - | TGTGCCAGCACCCAAACGGCAGGTCGCTATGGCTACACCTTC | CASTQTAGRYGYTF
TRBJ2-3 | - | TRBV12-3/TRBV12-4 | - | TGTGCCTCCCGGGGGGCTAGCACAGATACGCAGTATTTT | CASRGASTDTQYF
TRBJ2-7 | - | TRBV6-1 | - | TGTGCCAGCAGTGAGTCGGGCAGGGTCGAGCAGTACTTC | CASSESGRVEQYF
TRBJ2-1 | - | TRBV19 | - | TGTGCCAGTAGTAGGCACATAAATGAGCAGTTCTTC | CASSRHINEQFF
TRBJ1-6 | - | TRBV11-2 | - | TGTGCCAGCAGCCCGGTCCTGCATTCACCCCTCCACTTT | CASSPVLHSPLHF
TRBJ2-3 | - | TRBV9 | - | TGTGCCAGCAGCATAACAGATACGCAGTATTTT | CASSITDTQYF
TRBJ1-2 | - | TRBV5-1 | - | TGCGCCAGCAGCCGACAACAGGGAAGGGGCTATGGCTACACCTTC | CASSRQQGRGYGYTF
TRBJ2-3 | TRBD1 | TRBV19 | - | TGTGCCAGTAATAAACAGGGGGCTAGCACAGATACGCAGTATTTT | CASNKQGASTDTQYF
TRBJ2-1 | - | TRBV24-1 | few | TGTGCCACCAGTGATTCCCTGAGCGGGTCCTACAATGAGCAGTTCTTC | CATSDSLSGSYNEQFF
TRBJ2-1 | TRBD1 | TRBV20-1 | - | TGCAGTGCTAGAGTTCGGGACAGGGTGTTCTTC | CSARVRDRVFF
TRBJ2-2 | TRBD2 | TRBV9 | - | TGTGCCAGCAGCGTAGACGGGAGGCCCCCCGGGGAGCTGTTTTTT | CASSVDGRPPGELFF
TRBJ1-3 | - | TRBV5-1 | - | TGCGCCAGCAGCCGGGTCAACTCTGGAAACACCATATATTTT | CASSRVNSGNTIYF
TRBJ2-5 | - | TRBV5-1 | - | TGCGCCAGCAGCTTGGAGGGGAGGGAGACCCAGTACTTC | CASSLEGRETQYF
TRBJ1-2 | TRBD1 | TRBV2 | once | TGTGCCAGCAGGGCAGGGGGAGACTATGGCTACACCTTC | CASRAGGDYGYTF
TRBJ2-5 | - | TRBV9 | - | TGTGCCAGCAGCGTCACGACAGCCCAAGAGACCCAGTACTTC | CASSVTTAQETQYF
TRBJ2-7 | TRBD1 | TRBV6-1 | - | TGTGCCAGCAGTGAAACCCCGGGACAGACAGACGAGCAGTACTTC | CASSETPGQTDEQYF
TRBJ2-2 | TRBD1 | TRBV5-1 | - | TGCGCCAGCAGCGTCGGGACAGGGGAGGTCGGGGAGCTGTTTTTT | CASSVGTGEVGELFF
TRBJ2-7 | - | TRBV6-1 | - | TGTGCCAGCAGTGAACCCCGAAAACGGACAGTGCCCATCTACGAGCAGTACTTC | CASSEPRKRTVPIYEQYF
TRBJ1-4 | TRBD1 | TRBV2 | - | TGTGCCAGCAGTGGGACAGGGGGCTGGCGGGAAAAACTGTTTTTT | CASSGTGGWREKLFF
TRBJ2-4 | TRBD2 | TRBV7-3 | - | TGTGCCAGCAGCTTAAATGGACTAGCGGGGGTCAAAAACATTCAGTACTTC | CASSLNGLAGVKNIQYF
TRBJ2-7 | - | TRBV7-9 | - | TGTGCCAGCAGCTTATATTTTGGGACAAAAAGAACTAGCTCCTACGAGCAGTACTTC | CASSLYFGTKRTSSYEQYF